Reported below is one TCR beta chain. These data come from a study of blood T cell repertoires in COVID-19. At the level of the study: Material from acute and convalescent COVID-19 was sourced from the United States, Italy and Spain.

Sequenced by immunoSEQ multiplex PCR; TCRdb stores in-frame clones only, minus some. The sample lists more than 9,000 clones; around four fifths were seen once. J lost 4 bases, V lost 4 bases, and 7 bases had no gene match. CDR3 length: 15 residues. Germline V gene data show CDR1 as SGDLS and CDR2 as YYNGEE. The rearrangement joins TRBV9 to TRBJ1-2, with TRBD1 matching 10 bases. The clonotype comes from an older woman with acute or convalescent COVID-19. Sample: peripheral blood. The CDR3 here is CASSSTGGWSYGYTF. The CDR3 DNA reads TGTGCCAGCAGCTCGACAGGGGGCTGGTCCTATGGCTACACCTTC.